The entry below describes one T cell receptor (beta chain). The CDR3 is 11 amino acids. The V end lost 10 bases, the J end lost 1 base, and 7 bases lay between the germline ends. This entry belongs to a study of blood T cell repertoires in COVID-19. Original analysis: Using reference gene primer amplification, nucleated cell counts were estimated. Produced via immunoSEQ multiplex PCR; TCRdb's table is partial and in-frame only. V and J calls and clone size are given by that table; D and trimming were obtained from the DNA. The sample carries some 170,000 clones, roughly 89% recorded once. Sequenced sample: peripheral blood. This chain uses TRBV12-3 or TRBV12-4 with TRBJ1-2; D ambiguous. This clonotype was sampled from a woman aged 45 to 65 with acute or convalescent COVID-19. CDR3 sequence reads: CATGDNYGYTF. As DNA, the CDR3 is TGTGCCACAGGTGATAACTATGGCTACACCTTC.